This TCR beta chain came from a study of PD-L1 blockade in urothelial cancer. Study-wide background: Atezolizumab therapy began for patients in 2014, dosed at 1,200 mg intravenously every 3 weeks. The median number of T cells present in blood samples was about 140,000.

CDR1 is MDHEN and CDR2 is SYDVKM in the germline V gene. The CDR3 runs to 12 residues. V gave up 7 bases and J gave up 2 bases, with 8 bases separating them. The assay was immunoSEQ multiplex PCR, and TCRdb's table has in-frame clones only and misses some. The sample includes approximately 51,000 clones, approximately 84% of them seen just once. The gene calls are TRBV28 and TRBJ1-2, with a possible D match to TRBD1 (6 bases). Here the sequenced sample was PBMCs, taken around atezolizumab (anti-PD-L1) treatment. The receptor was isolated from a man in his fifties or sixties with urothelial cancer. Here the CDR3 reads CASNTGNYGYTF. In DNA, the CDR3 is TGTGCCAGCAACACAGGGAACTATGGCTACACCTTC.